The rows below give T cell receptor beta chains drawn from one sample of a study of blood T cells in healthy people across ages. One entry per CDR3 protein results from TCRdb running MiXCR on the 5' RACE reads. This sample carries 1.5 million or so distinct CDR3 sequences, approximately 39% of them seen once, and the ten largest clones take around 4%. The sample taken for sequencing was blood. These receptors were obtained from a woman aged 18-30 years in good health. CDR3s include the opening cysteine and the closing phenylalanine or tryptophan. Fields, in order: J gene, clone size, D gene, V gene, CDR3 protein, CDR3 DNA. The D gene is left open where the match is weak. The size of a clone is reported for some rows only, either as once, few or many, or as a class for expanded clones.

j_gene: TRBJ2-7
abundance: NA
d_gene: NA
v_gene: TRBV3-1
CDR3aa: CASSQDVRAGSTYEQYF
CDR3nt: TGTGCCAGCAGCCAAGATGTTCGGGCGGGAAGTACCTACGAGCAGTACTTC

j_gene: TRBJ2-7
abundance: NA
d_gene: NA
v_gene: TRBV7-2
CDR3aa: CASTPGLASYEQYF
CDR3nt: TGTGCCAGTACCCCCGGACTGGCCTCCTACGAGCAGTACTTC

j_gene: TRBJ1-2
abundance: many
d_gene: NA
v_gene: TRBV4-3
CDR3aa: CASSQVGARSPGYTF
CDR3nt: TGCGCCAGCAGCCAAGTTGGAGCCCGCAGCCCTGGCTACACCTTC

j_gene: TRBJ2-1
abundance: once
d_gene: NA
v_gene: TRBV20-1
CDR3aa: CSARDKTRLNKQFF
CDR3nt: TGCAGTGCTAGAGATAAGACTAGATTGAATAAGCAGTTCTTC

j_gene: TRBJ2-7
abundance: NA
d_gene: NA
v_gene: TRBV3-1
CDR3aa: CASSQGTAGGCEQYF
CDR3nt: TGTGCCAGCAGCCAGGGGACAGCCGGGGGTTGCGAGCAGTACTTC

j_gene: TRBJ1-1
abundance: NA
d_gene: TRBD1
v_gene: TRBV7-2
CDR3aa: CASSLRTGSAEAFF
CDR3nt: TGTGCCAGCAGCTTAAGGACAGGGAGCGCTGAAGCTTTCTTT

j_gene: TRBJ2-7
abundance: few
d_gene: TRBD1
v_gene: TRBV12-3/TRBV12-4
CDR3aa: CASSTTGRAYEQYF
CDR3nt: TGTGCCAGCAGTACGACAGGGCGCGCCTACGAGCAGTACTTC

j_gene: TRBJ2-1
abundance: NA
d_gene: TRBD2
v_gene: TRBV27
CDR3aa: CASSLRRTSEQFF
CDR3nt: TGTGCCAGCAGTTTGAGGCGGACTAGCGAGCAGTTCTTC

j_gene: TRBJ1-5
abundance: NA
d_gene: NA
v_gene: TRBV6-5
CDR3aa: CASSFPGRPREYSNQPQHF
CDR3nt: TGTGCCAGCAGTTTTCCGGGACGTCCTCGGGAATATAGCAATCAGCCCCAGCATTTT

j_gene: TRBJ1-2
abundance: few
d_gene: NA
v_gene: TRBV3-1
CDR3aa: CASSLQQSYGYTF
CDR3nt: TGTGCCAGCAGCCTGCAACAGAGCTATGGCTACACCTTC

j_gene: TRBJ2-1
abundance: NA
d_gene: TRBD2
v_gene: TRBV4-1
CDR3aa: CASSQVSGRLYNEQFF
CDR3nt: TGCGCCAGCAGCCAAGTAAGCGGGAGGCTCTACAATGAGCAGTTCTTC

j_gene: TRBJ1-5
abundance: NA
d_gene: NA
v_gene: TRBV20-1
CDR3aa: CSARGAGGGGNQPQHF
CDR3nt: TGCAGTGCTAGAGGCGCCGGGGGCGGAGGCAATCAGCCCCAGCATTTT

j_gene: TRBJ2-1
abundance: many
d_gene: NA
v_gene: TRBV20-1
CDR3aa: CSATPGAAYNEQFF
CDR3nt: TGCAGTGCTACCCCCGGGGCGGCCTACAATGAGCAGTTCTTC

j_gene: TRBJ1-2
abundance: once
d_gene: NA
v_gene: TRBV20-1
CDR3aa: CSASSGGGYGYAF
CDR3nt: TGCAGTGCTAGTTCAGGTGGCGGCTATGGCTACGCCTTC

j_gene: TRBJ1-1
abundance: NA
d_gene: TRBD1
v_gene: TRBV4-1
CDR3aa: CASSRTGGAEAFF
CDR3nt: TGCGCCAGCAGCCGTACAGGGGGAGCTGAAGCTTTCTTT

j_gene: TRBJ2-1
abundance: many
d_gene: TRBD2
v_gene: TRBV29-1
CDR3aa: CSVERGSSYNEQFF
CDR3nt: TGCAGCGTTGAGCGGGGGAGCTCCTACAATGAGCAGTTCTTC

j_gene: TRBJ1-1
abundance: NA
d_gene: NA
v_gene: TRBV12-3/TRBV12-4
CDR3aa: CACSLGQLNTEAFF
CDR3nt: TGTGCCTGCAGTTTAGGGCAGCTGAACACTGAAGCTTTCTTT

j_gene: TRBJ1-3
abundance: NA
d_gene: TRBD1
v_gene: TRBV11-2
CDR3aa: CASSLQGTGAGNTIYF
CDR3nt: TGTGCCAGCAGCCTACAGGGGACAGGGGCTGGAAACACCATATATTTT

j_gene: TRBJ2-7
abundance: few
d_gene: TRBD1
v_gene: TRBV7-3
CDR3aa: CASSSPGTGDEAQYF
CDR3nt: TGTGCCAGCAGCAGTCCCGGGACAGGGGATGAAGCGCAGTACTTC

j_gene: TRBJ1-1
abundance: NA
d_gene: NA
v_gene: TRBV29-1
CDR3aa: CSVNARGLNTEAFF
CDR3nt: TGCAGCGTTAACGCCAGGGGATTGAACACTGAAGCTTTCTTT

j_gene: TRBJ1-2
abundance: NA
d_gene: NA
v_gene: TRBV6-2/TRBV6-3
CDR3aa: CASTRIDQPYGYTF
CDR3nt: TGTGCCAGCACCAGGATAGATCAGCCCTATGGCTACACCTTC

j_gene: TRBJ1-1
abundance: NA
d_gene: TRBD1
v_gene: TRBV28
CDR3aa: CASSPTRGQGNTEAFF
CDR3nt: TGTGCCAGCAGCCCGACCAGGGGGCAGGGGAACACTGAAGCTTTCTTT

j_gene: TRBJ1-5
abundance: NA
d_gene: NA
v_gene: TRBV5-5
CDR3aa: CASSLSPAVGNQPQHF
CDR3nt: TGTGCCAGCAGCTTGTCTCCCGCGGTGGGCAATCAGCCCCAGCATTTT

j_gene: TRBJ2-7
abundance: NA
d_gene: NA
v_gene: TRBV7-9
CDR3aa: CASSSSRGEQYF
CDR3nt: TGTGCCAGCAGCTCCTCTAGAGGCGAGCAGTACTTC

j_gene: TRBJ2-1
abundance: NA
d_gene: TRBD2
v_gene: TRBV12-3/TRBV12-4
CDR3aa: CASSLPSQLAGGNYNEQFF
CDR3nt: TGTGCCAGCAGTTTGCCCTCCCAGCTTGCGGGAGGGAACTACAATGAGCAGTTCTTC

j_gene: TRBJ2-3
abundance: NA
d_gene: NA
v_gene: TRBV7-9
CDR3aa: CASSSPTVTDTQYF
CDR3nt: TGTGCCAGCAGCTCCCCGACAGTAACAGATACGCAGTATTTT

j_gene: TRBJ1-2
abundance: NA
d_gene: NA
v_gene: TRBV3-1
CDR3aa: CASSQVAGTGRYGYTF
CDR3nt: TGTGCCAGCAGCCAAGTTGCCGGGACCGGGCGTTATGGCTACACCTTC

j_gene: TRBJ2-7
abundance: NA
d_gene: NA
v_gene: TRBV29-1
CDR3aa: CSATGVLSYEQYF
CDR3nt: TGCAGCGCCACCGGGGTCCTCTCCTACGAGCAGTACTTC

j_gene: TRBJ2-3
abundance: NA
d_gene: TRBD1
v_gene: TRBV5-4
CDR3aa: CASSFSGTGSTDTQYF
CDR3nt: TGTGCCAGCAGCTTTTCCGGGACAGGGAGCACAGATACGCAGTATTTT

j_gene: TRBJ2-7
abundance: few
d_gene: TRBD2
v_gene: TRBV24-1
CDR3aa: CATGLSPGLAGIGSYNEQYF
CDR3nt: TGTGCCACTGGACTAAGTCCCGGACTAGCGGGAATCGGCTCCTACAATGAGCAGTACTTC

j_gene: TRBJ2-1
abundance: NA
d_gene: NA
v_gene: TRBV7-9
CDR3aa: CASSQFSGSNYNEQFF
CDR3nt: TGTGCCAGCAGCCAATTTAGCGGATCCAATTACAATGAGCAGTTCTTC

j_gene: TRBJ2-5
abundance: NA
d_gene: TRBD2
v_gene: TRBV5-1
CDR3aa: CASSLGPTSGKRETQYF
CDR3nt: TGCGCCAGCAGCTTGGGACCGACTAGCGGGAAAAGGGAGACCCAGTACTTC

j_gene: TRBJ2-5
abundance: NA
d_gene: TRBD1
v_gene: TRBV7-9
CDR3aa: CASSLLGPSGQGAKETQYF
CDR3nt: TGTGCCAGCAGCTTACTCGGCCCGTCAGGGCAGGGGGCAAAAGAGACCCAGTACTTC